Sequencing of this T cell receptor (beta chain) was carried out in a study of blood T cell repertoires in COVID-19. At the level of the study: Specimens from acute and convalescent COVID-19 originated in the United States, Italy and Spain. Sample material is recorded as cDNA or gDNA derived from T cells, B-cell-depleted T cells, or PBMCs.

Participant reports of clinical history set cohort assignment. In germline, CDR1 is LGHNA, CDR2 YNFKEQ. This CDR3 contains 14 residues. V lost 0 bases to trimming and J lost 8 bases, with 14 bases between them. Assay: immunoSEQ multiplex PCR; the TCRdb copy retains only in-frame clones and omits some. The table records about 220,000 clones, approximately 88% of them present only once. V gene TRBV4-2 combines with J gene TRBJ2-7; D call uncertain. The clonotype comes from a woman in her 30s with acute COVID-19. The sequenced sample consisted of PBMCs or T cells enriched from blood (not recorded which). The CDR3 sequence is CASSQDERVDKQYF. CDR3 in DNA: TGTGCCAGCAGCCAAGATGAACGAGTCGACAAGCAGTACTTC.